This note documents a single TCR beta chain sequence. This specimen comes from a study of shared T cell receptors in the human thymus. Repertoires were generated with immunoSEQ multiplex PCR, while TCRdb's copy carries only in-frame clones and drops some. The sample shows about 380,000 clones, approximately 95% of them seen only once. This TCR was sampled from a human donor. The sequenced sample consisted of thymocytes.

The DNA for the CDR3 is TGTGCCAGCAGGCCCGGGACAGGGGTTGGGCACATTCAGTACTTC. Its translation is CASRPGTGVGHIQYF. The chain recombines TRBV28 with TRBJ2-4; 10 positions agree with TRBD1. V lost 6 bases, J lost 8 bases, and 10 bases stayed unmatched. Germline V CDR1 and CDR2: MDHEN, SYDVKM. The CDR3 has 15 amino acids.